These T cell receptor beta chains were read from a single sample in a study of control samples from healthy donors and cancer patients. Clones were read by immunoSEQ multiplex PCR, and TCRdb kept only the in-frame ones, dropping some. The table includes about 130,000 clones, about 95% detected once. Sequences were obtained from blood. The receptor set was obtained from a man aged 30 to 39 in good health. The CDR3 runs from the conserved cysteine through the conserved F or W. D genes are given only for firm matches. Clone size is given for some rows only: seen once, a few or many times, or a class if the clone is expanded.

clone size,V gene,D gene,J gene,CDR3 protein,CDR3 DNA
NA,TRBV6-5,TRBD1,TRBJ1-1,CASSNPQGKNTEAFF,TGTGCCAGCAGTAACCCACAGGGGAAGAACACTGAAGCTTTCTTT
NA,TRBV7-8,NA,TRBJ2-2,CASSPGGPNTGELFF,TGTGCCAGCAGCCCAGGGGGGCCGAACACCGGGGAGCTGTTTTTT
NA,TRBV2,NA,TRBJ1-2,CASSVGDTYTF,TGTGCCAGCAGTGTAGGGGACACCTACACCTTC
NA,TRBV18,NA,TRBJ1-3,CASSPSRGNTIYF,TGTGCCAGCTCACCGTCAAGAGGAAACACCATATATTTT
NA,TRBV4-3,NA,TRBJ1-1,CASSQEKGRDTEAFF,TGCGCCAGCAGCCAAGAAAAGGGACGGGACACTGAAGCTTTCTTT
NA,TRBV12-3/TRBV12-4,NA,TRBJ1-5,CASSLGGYQPQHF,TGTGCCAGCAGTTTAGGAGGGTATCAGCCCCAGCATTTT
NA,TRBV3-1/TRBV3-2,TRBD2,TRBJ2-3,CASSQIAGGLTDTQYF,TGTGCCAGCAGCCAGATAGCGGGGGGATTGACAGATACGCAGTATTTT
NA,TRBV4-3,TRBD2,TRBJ2-2,CASSQTSGARAGELFF,TGCGCCAGCAGCCAGACTAGCGGGGCTAGGGCCGGGGAGCTGTTTTTT
NA,TRBV11-2,NA,TRBJ2-7,CASSLGTTYEQYF,TGTGCCAGCAGCTTAGGGACGACCTACGAGCAGTACTTC
NA,TRBV7-6,TRBD2,TRBJ2-1,CASSLASLAGAPNEQFF,TGTGCCAGCAGCTTAGCTTCACTAGCGGGGGCCCCCAATGAGCAGTTCTTC
NA,TRBV6-4,NA,TRBJ2-2,CASSVGGTGELFF,TGTGCCAGCAGTGTGGGGGGCACCGGGGAGCTGTTTTTT
NA,TRBV27,NA,TRBJ1-4,CASSLLGGQLFF,TGTGCCAGCAGTTTATTGGGGGGGCAACTGTTTTTT
NA,TRBV6-6,NA,TRBJ2-1,CASRPGKPLRNEQFF,TGTGCCAGCAGGCCCGGGAAGCCTCTCAGGAATGAGCAGTTCTTC
NA,TRBV2,TRBD1,TRBJ2-7,CASTGPGQGAYEQYF,TGTGCCAGCACCGGCCCGGGACAGGGGGCCTACGAGCAGTACTTC
NA,TRBV7-9,NA,TRBJ1-1,CASSYTGNTEAFF,TGTGCCAGCAGCTACACAGGGAACACTGAAGCTTTCTTT
NA,TRBV5-4,NA,TRBJ1-4,CASSLGRGGVEKLFF,TGTGCCAGCAGCTTGGGGCGTGGGGGAGTTGAAAAACTGTTTTTT
NA,TRBV5-4,TRBD1,TRBJ1-4,CASSLGGGHEKLFF,TGTGCCAGCAGCTTGGGAGGGGGCCACGAAAAACTGTTTTTT
NA,TRBV6-5,TRBD2,TRBJ2-1,CASSLAGGFYNEQFF,TGTGCCAGCAGTTTAGCGGGGGGTTTCTACAATGAGCAGTTCTTC
once,TRBV19,NA,TRBJ1-6,CASRSSYSPLHF,TGTGCCAGCCGGTCTTCTTATTCACCCCTCCACTTT
NA,TRBV28,NA,TRBJ1-2,CASSLLAGGYTF,TGTGCCAGCAGTCTACTAGCAGGTGGCTACACCTTC
NA,TRBV15,NA,TRBJ2-7,CATSRDRGREQYF,TGTGCCACCAGCAGAGATCGAGGGAGGGAGCAGTACTTC
NA,TRBV7-8,NA,TRBJ1-1,CASSPISGDRLDTEAFF,TGTGCCAGCAGCCCAATATCCGGGGACCGCCTCGACACTGAAGCTTTCTTT
NA,TRBV6-5,NA,TRBJ2-3,CASSYSGGTSTDTQYF,TGTGCCAGCAGTTACTCTGGGGGAACTAGCACAGATACGCAGTATTTT
NA,TRBV2,NA,TRBJ2-7,CATRHADEQYF,TGTGCCACAAGACACGCTGACGAGCAGTACTTC
NA,TRBV2,NA,TRBJ2-3,CASRPGGAKDTQYF,TGTGCCAGCAGGCCCGGCGGGGCTAAAGATACGCAGTATTTT
NA,TRBV5-4,NA,TRBJ1-2,CASSFSPLTGRPGYTF,TGTGCCAGCAGCTTTTCCCCTTTAACAGGAAGGCCAGGCTACACCTTC
NA,TRBV7-2,NA,TRBJ2-7,CASSFSQYEQYF,TGTGCCAGCAGCTTCTCACAATACGAGCAGTACTTC
NA,TRBV18,NA,TRBJ2-5,CASSRTPGQTQETQYF,TGTGCCAGCTCAAGAACTCCGGGACAAACTCAAGAGACCCAGTACTTC
NA,TRBV28,NA,TRBJ1-1,CASIYPLGTHGEAFF,TGTGCCAGCATCTACCCCCTGGGGACCCATGGTGAAGCTTTCTTT
NA,TRBV18,NA,TRBJ2-5,CASSSTSPGGDAQYF,TGTGCCAGCTCATCGACATCGCCCGGCGGGGATGCGCAGTACTTC
NA,TRBV29-1,NA,TRBJ1-1,CSVEISAFF,TGCAGCGTTGAAATTTCAGCTTTCTTT
NA,TRBV6-1,TRBD1,TRBJ1-5,CASSDGTGEYQPQHF,TGTGCCAGCAGTGACGGGACAGGGGAGTATCAGCCCCAGCATTTT
few,TRBV14,TRBD1,TRBJ2-2,CASSQLRDRATGELFF,TGTGCCAGCAGCCAGCTCCGGGACAGGGCGACCGGGGAGCTGTTTTTT
NA,TRBV5-5,TRBD2,TRBJ2-3,CASYGLAVSVPYTDTQYF,TGTGCCAGCTACGGACTAGCGGTATCCGTTCCTTACACAGATACGCAGTATTTT
NA,TRBV6-4,TRBD1,TRBJ2-7,CASSEGTGNFYEQYF,TGTGCCAGCAGTGAGGGGACAGGGAACTTCTACGAGCAGTACTTC
NA,TRBV19,NA,TRBJ1-1,CASGTGSEAFF,TGTGCCAGTGGGACCGGCTCTGAAGCTTTCTTT
NA,TRBV28,TRBD1,TRBJ2-7,CASSFGQGPPYEQYF,TGTGCCAGCAGTTTCGGACAGGGGCCACCCTACGAGCAGTACTTC
NA,TRBV9,NA,TRBJ1-2,CASSVGGGANYGYTF,TGTGCCAGCAGCGTAGGCGGAGGGGCTAACTATGGCTACACCTTC
NA,TRBV4-3,TRBD2,TRBJ2-1,CASSQVRLAGVYNEQFF,TGCGCCAGCAGCCAAGTCCGACTAGCGGGGGTTTACAATGAGCAGTTCTTC
NA,TRBV5-4,TRBD2,TRBJ2-7,CASSTLAGGFYEQYF,TGTGCCAGCAGCACACTAGCGGGGGGGTTCTACGAGCAGTACTTC
NA,TRBV28,NA,TRBJ1-6,CASSFRVSYNSPLHF,TGTGCCAGCAGCTTCAGGGTCTCCTATAATTCACCCCTCCACTTT
once,TRBV12-2,NA,TRBJ1-6,CASRLRDSSSYNSPLHF,TGTGCAAGTCGCTTAAGGGACTCGAGCTCCTATAATTCACCCCTCCACTTT
NA,TRBV4-1,NA,TRBJ2-5,CASSQVGRVVETQYF,TGCGCCAGCAGCCAAGTGGGAAGGGTCGTGGAGACCCAGTACTTC
NA,TRBV13,TRBD1,TRBJ1-6,CASSRETGSGSPLHF,TGTGCCAGCAGCAGAGAGACAGGGTCCGGGTCACCCCTCCACTTT
NA,TRBV5-4,TRBD2,TRBJ2-3,CASSKRGGTDTQYF,TGTGCCAGCAGTAAGCGGGGTGGCACAGATACGCAGTATTTT
NA,TRBV15,TRBD2,TRBJ2-1,CATSRRTTSGGTLSSYNEQFF,TGTGCCACCAGCAGACGTACAACTAGCGGGGGAACTCTGAGCTCCTACAATGAGCAGTTCTTC
once,TRBV7-2,TRBD1,TRBJ2-3,CASSLAGTGTDTQYF,TGTGCCAGCAGCTTAGCCGGGACAGGGACGGATACGCAGTATTTT
NA,TRBV5-6,NA,TRBJ1-3,CASSLMGGSGNTIYF,TGTGCCAGCAGCTTGATGGGAGGCTCTGGAAACACCATATATTTT
NA,TRBV2,TRBD1,TRBJ1-1,CATGDRGRTEAFF,TGTGCCACCGGGGACAGGGGTCGAACTGAAGCTTTCTTT
NA,TRBV5-1,NA,TRBJ1-1,CASTQEGVGLLMNTEAFF,TGCGCCAGCACTCAGGAGGGCGTCGGGTTGTTGATGAACACTGAAGCTTTCTTT
NA,TRBV10-2,NA,TRBJ2-7,CASSEGGITYEQYF,TGCGCCAGCAGTGAAGGAGGGATTACCTACGAGCAGTACTTC